This TCR beta chain comes out of a study of T cells in Graves' hyperthyroidism and ophthalmopathy. This clonotype was picked up a small number of times. The antigen remains unidentified. Whole-study results and caveats: Ophthalmopathy was separated from stable hyperthyroidism by a 13 V-J model.

The CDR3 has 14 residues. V was shortened by 0 bases and J by 3 bases, with 9 bases between the two germline ends. Germline assignment: CDR1 LGHNA and CDR2 YSLEER. RNA transcripts were the template for amplifying TCR beta CDR3 regions. The TCR CDR3 was amplified in a first-round RT-PCR using the HTBI primer set. TCRdb reprocessed the multiplex PCR reads with MiXCR, giving one entry per CDR3 protein. The sample yields around 600,000 distinct CDR3 sequences, roughly 15% seen once. The material sequenced was blood. V gene TRBV4-3 combines with J gene TRBJ2-7, with no clear D. The clonotype was recovered from a woman aged 45-65 years with Graves' ophthalmopathy. CDR3 protein: CASSQELPNYEQYF. CDR3 bases: TGCGCCAGCAGCCAAGAACTCCCGAACTACGAGCAGTACTTC.